The 24 T cell receptor beta chains below come from one sample, sequenced in a study of identical twins. TCRdb called the 5' RACE reads again in MiXCR, with one record for every CDR3 protein. The top ten clones hold roughly 10% of a sample with about 240,000 distinct CDR3 sequences, 8% to 11% of them seen once. The sequenced sample was memory T cells sorted from blood. The receptors here all came from a man aged 50 or older in good health.

The chain links TRBV6-1 to TRBJ1-6, with a possible D match to TRBD1 (6 bases). V was cut by 7 bases and J by 9 bases, with 16 bases left in between. This CDR3 spans 14 amino acids. Germline V gene lookup returns CDR1 MNHNS and CDR2 SASEGT. The CDR3 nucleotides are TGTGCCAGCACCTTCCAGGGGCAAGGTTCACCCCTCCACTTT. Residues: CASTFQGQGSPLHF.

The chain couples TRBV27 to TRBJ2-6; 8 nucleotides agree with TRBD2. CDR3 size: 21 residues. Losses at the gene ends were 3 bases for V and 0 bases for J; bases not matched to a gene: 16. Germline V gene sequence: CDR1 MNHEY, CDR2 SMNVEV (reference sequence). CDR3 in amino acids: CASSLWHGTGGALSGANVLTF. DNA for the CDR3: TGTGCCAGCAGTTTGTGGCATGGAACCGGGGGGGCCCTCTCTGGGGCCAACGTCCTGACTTTC. The complete variable domain, with remaining parts taken from reference TRBV27 and TRBJ2-6, reads EAQVTQNPRYLITVTGKKLTVTCSQNMNHEYMSWYRQDPGLGLRQIYYSMNVEVTDKGDVPEGYKVSRKEKRNFPLILESPSPNQTSLYFCASSLWHGTGGALSGANVLTFGAGSRLTVL.

The DNA for the CDR3 is TGTGCCAGCAGTTTATGGGGACAGGGGGGGGGCTACACCTTC. Translating it yields CASSLWGQGGGYTF. V usage is TRBV28 and J usage is TRBJ1-2, with 11 bases fitting TRBD1. J was trimmed by 8 bases and V by 0 bases; bases with no gene match: 2. CDR3 size: 14 residues. Germline CDR1 and CDR2: MDHEN and SYDVKM.

The chain couples TRBV21-1 to TRBJ1-1; TRBD1, the table's D call, was not compared with the DNA. TRBV21-1 is deemed a pseudogene. The CDR3 is 16 residues long. The CDR3 sequence: CASSNITGLGNTEAFF. CDR3 nucleotide sequence: TGTGCCAGCAGCAACATAACAGGACTTGGGAACACTGAAGCTTTCTTT.

A few counts support this clonotype. The genes are TRBV24-1 and TRBJ2-6, with D unclear. Trimming removed 9 bases at V and 0 bases at J, with 20 bases between. CDR1 is KGHDR, CDR2 SFDVKD, per germline. This CDR3 is 18 amino acids long. CDR3 sequence reads: CATDGTGPRSSGANVLTF. The DNA of the CDR3 is TGTGCCACCGATGGAACCGGGCCGCGAAGCTCTGGGGCCAACGTCCTGACTTTC.

The chain is built from TRBV12-3 or TRBV12-4 and TRBJ2-7, with 11 bases that match TRBD2. This CDR3 comprises 14 residues. V was clipped by 6 bases and J by 1 base; unmatched bases: 2. This CDR3 is CASSPSGRSYEQYF. CDR3 DNA sequence: TGTGCCAGCAGCCCTAGCGGGAGGTCCTACGAGCAGTACTTC.

This clonotype was detected ten times or more. This chain connects TRBV15 to TRBJ2-3; D call uncertain. Germline V gene sequence: CDR1 LNHNV, CDR2 YYDKDF (reference sequence). The CDR3 is 13 residues long. Trimming removed 1 base at V and 2 bases at J, with 4 bases between. The CDR3 sequence is CATSRGITDTQYF. DNA for the CDR3: TGTGCCACCAGCAGAGGGATCACAGATACGCAGTATTTT.

This clonotype was detected a few times. The chain is built from TRBV4-3 and TRBJ1-1; 7 bases map to TRBD1. CDR3 length: 15 amino acids. V lost 1 base, J lost 0 bases, and 2 bases stayed unmatched. Germline assignment: CDR1 LGHNA and CDR2 YSLEER. The CDR3 bases are TGCGCCAGCAGCCAAGGGACAGGAGTGAACACTGAAGCTTTCTTT. Protein: CASSQGTGVNTEAFF.

V usage is TRBV21-1 and J usage is TRBJ1-2; TRBD1, the D gene given by the table, was not confirmed from the DNA. TRBV21-1 is deemed a pseudogene. The CDR3 is 12 amino acids. In DNA form, the CDR3 reads TGTGCCAGCCGACCGGGACAGGGAGGCTACACCTTC. Its translation: CASRPGQGGYTF.

The J gene is TRBJ2-5, the V gene TRBV7-6, with D maybe TRBD1 (5 bases). The CDR3 runs to 16 residues. From germline, CDR1 is SGHVS and CDR2 FNYEAQ. V dropped 2 bases and J dropped 2 bases, with 15 bases sitting between them. The CDR3 DNA is TGTGCCAGCAGCTTATCGCCCCAGACAGAACAAGAGACCCAGTACTTC. It translates to CASSLSPQTEQETQYF.

At least ten counts were recorded for this clonotype. The chain uses TRBV2 and TRBJ2-5; no firm D call. Trimming pared 4 bases from V and 4 bases from J, leaving 22 bases between. CDR1 SNHLY and CDR2 FYNNEI come from the germline V gene. The CDR3 is 17 residues long. CDR3 in amino acids: CASSGSFIGKTGETQYF. The CDR3 DNA reads TGTGCCAGCAGTGGGTCCTTCATTGGAAAGACTGGAGAGACCCAGTACTTC.

The chain has TRBV4-3 and TRBJ1-2, with TRBD1 matching over 11 bases. Germline V CDR1 and CDR2: LGHNA, YSLEER. After removal of 0 bases from V and 8 bases from J, the junction contained 5 bases not matched to a gene. This CDR3 comprises 15 residues. CDR3: CASSQDWGQGDGYTF. The CDR3 DNA follows: TGCGCCAGCAGCCAAGATTGGGGACAGGGGGACGGCTACACCTTC.

At least ten counts were recorded for this clonotype. The chain couples TRBV20-1 to TRBJ2-1; TRBD2 might be the D (7 bases). Germline V gene lookup returns CDR1 DFQATT and CDR2 SNEGSKA (reference sequence). With 0 bases removed from V and 1 base from J, the gap between germline ends came to 16 bases. The CDR3 has 17 residues. The CDR3 protein is CSARDSTGGASYNEQFF. The DNA for the CDR3 is TGCAGTGCTAGAGATTCGACGGGGGGCGCATCCTACAATGAGCAGTTCTTC.

This clonotype has ten or more counts. This sequence joins TRBV7-9 and TRBJ2-1; 8 bases line up with TRBD2. The CDR3 is made up of 17 amino acids. V lost 5 bases, J lost 7 bases, and 16 bases stayed unmatched. Germline values: CDR1 SEHNR, CDR2 FQNEAQ (reference sequence). The CDR3 DNA is TGTGCCAGCAGCCAATTAACCGGGACTAGAGTTGTTAATGAGCAGTTCTTC. Its translation: CASSQLTGTRVVNEQFF.

This chain joins TRBV25-1 and TRBJ2-5, with 9 bases identical to TRBD1. The CDR3 is 16 amino acids. CDR1 MGHDK and CDR2 SYGVNS come from the germline V gene. The V and J ends lost 4 bases and 2 bases, in that order; junction bases with no gene match: 8. Written as DNA, the CDR3 is TGTGCCAGCAGTGCCCGCGGGGGACAGGGACAAGAGACCCAGTACTTC. It translates to CASSARGGQGQETQYF.

The V gene is TRBV7-9, the J gene TRBJ2-1, with 9 bases fitting TRBD2. V was pared by 1 base and J by 5 bases, with 3 bases of the junction left unmatched. The germline V gene encodes CDR1 SEHNR and CDR2 FQNEAQ (reference sequence). The CDR3 loop spans 15 amino acids. CDR3 in amino acids: CASSLVPSGNNEQFF. Here the CDR3 DNA reads TGTGCCAGCAGCTTAGTCCCTAGCGGGAACAATGAGCAGTTCTTC.

This clonotype was seen a handful of times. The chain joins TRBV6-1 to TRBJ2-1, with 12 bases identical to TRBD2. Germline trimming cut 6 bases from V and 7 bases from J; bases unmatched to any gene: 13. Germline V gene sequence: CDR1 MNHNS, CDR2 SASEGT. CDR3 size: 17 residues. CDR3 in DNA: TGTGCCAGCAGACTCCGACTAGCGGGAGTTCTTGTGAATGAGCAGTTCTTC. As protein: CASRLRLAGVLVNEQFF.

This clonotype came up many times. This rearrangement joins TRBV20-1 to TRBJ2-1; the match to TRBD2 covers 8 bases. Germline CDR1 and CDR2: DFQATT and SNEGSKA (reference sequence). This CDR3 is built from 15 residues. J gave up 7 bases and V 5 bases, and 13 bases lay outside the gene matches. CDR3 bases: TGCAGTGCTCCACCGGCAGCGGGAGTGATTAATGAGCAGTTCTTC. Its translation: CSAPPAAGVINEQFF.

This clonotype came up many times. This sequence joins TRBV29-1 and TRBJ2-4, with TRBD2 identical over 7 bases. The CDR3 extends over 12 amino acids. J was trimmed by 8 bases and V by 7 bases; bases with no gene match: 8. Germline-derived CDR1 and CDR2 are SQVTM and ANQGSEA. CDR3 amino acids: CSARGGRDIQYF. In DNA form, the CDR3 reads TGCAGCGCTCGGGGAGGGCGGGACATTCAGTACTTC.

The chain couples TRBV29-1 to TRBJ1-2; a weak D match, TRBD1 (6 bases). CDR3 length: 15 amino acids. CDR1 SQVTM and CDR2 ANQGSEA come from the germline V gene. Trimming took off 0 bases at V and 1 base at J, with 12 bases between the two ends. CDR3 loop: CSVEDRDNFNYGYTF. As DNA, the CDR3 is TGCAGCGTTGAAGACCGGGACAATTTTAACTATGGCTACACCTTC. Full variable domain (remainder filled in from reference TRBV29-1 and TRBJ1-2): SAVISQKPSRDICQRGTSLTIQCQVDSQVTMMFWYRQQPGQSLTLIATANQGSEATYESGFVIDKFPISRPNLTFSTLTVSNMSPEDSSIYLCSVEDRDNFNYGYTFGSGTRLTVV.

The rearrangement uses TRBV20-1 and TRBJ2-3; TRBD1 might be the D (5 bases). Germline assignment: CDR1 DFQATT and CDR2 SNEGSKA (reference sequence). Trimming removed 6 bases at V and 0 bases at J, with 10 bases between. This CDR3 comprises 13 residues. CDR3 loop: CSAARDSTDTQYF. The CDR3 nucleotides are TGCAGTGCAGCCAGGGATAGCACAGATACGCAGTATTTT.

This clonotype was seen ten or more times. V gene TRBV12-3 or TRBV12-4 combines with J gene TRBJ2-1; 11 positions agree with TRBD2. The CDR3 length is 18 residues. J lost 1 base, V lost 5 bases, and 10 bases had no gene match. In DNA, the CDR3 is TGTGCCAGCAGTATTAGCGGGGGGGCTATGATGTCCTACAATGAGCAGTTCTTC. Its protein is CASSISGGAMMSYNEQFF.

This clonotype has just a few counts. This chain joins TRBV20-1 and TRBJ1-4, with 9 bases fitting TRBD1. CDR1 is DFQATT, CDR2 SNEGSKA, per germline (reference sequence). The V gene end was trimmed by 4 bases and the J gene end by 6 bases; junction bases not matched to a gene: 6. The CDR3 extends over 14 amino acids. This CDR3 reads CSAIKTGGDEKLFF. The CDR3 region has the DNA TGCAGTGCTATTAAGACAGGGGGGGATGAAAAACTGTTTTTT.

This clonotype was detected many times. V gene TRBV10-3 combines with J gene TRBJ1-1; D ambiguous. CDR3 length equals 17 residues. V lost 0 bases and J 1 base, leaving 15 bases between the germline ends. Germline V gene data show CDR1 as ENHRY and CDR2 as SYGVKD. CDR3 sequence: CAISESKGSAWNTEAFF. For the CDR3, the DNA is TGTGCCATCAGTGAGTCGAAAGGCTCAGCCTGGAACACTGAAGCTTTCTTT.